This T cell receptor (beta chain) was identified during a study of blood T cell repertoires in COVID-19. At the level of the study: The samples span acute and convalescent COVID-19 from the United States, Italy and Spain. T cells, B-cell-depleted T cells, or PBMCs provided the cDNA or gDNA that served as material.

Seattle patients were enrolled while actively infected and followed longitudinally. Original analysis: For nucleated cells, counts were estimated from reference gene primer amplification. Profiling relied on immunoSEQ multiplex PCR, and the TCRdb table lists in-frame clones only, not all of them. V, J and clone size reflect that table, while D and trimming were determined from the DNA. The sample consists of some 300,000 clones, around 89% of them appearing once. The CDR3 extends over 12 amino acids. V was pared by 7 bases and J by 6 bases, with 13 bases between. The germline CDR1 and CDR2 sequences are SEHNR and FQNEAQ (reference sequence).

The chain has TRBV7-9 and TRBJ2-7; D call uncertain. Sample: peripheral blood. This clonotype originated in a woman between 50 and 59 years old with COVID-19, enrolled during active disease. CDR3 in DNA: TGTGCCAGCACCTCCCGATCGGGCGAGCAGTACTTC. Translated, it gives CASTSRSGEQYF. Combining the CDR3 with reference TRBV7-9 and TRBJ2-7 gives the whole variable domain DTGVSQNPRHKITKRGQNVTFRCDPISEHNRLYWYRQTLGQGPEFLTYFQNEAQLEKSRLLSDRFSAERPKGSFSTLEIQRTEQGDSAMYLCASTSRSGEQYFGPGTRLTVT.